This T cell receptor (beta chain) comes out of a study of identifying expanded T cells in peripheral blood. Study-wide results and limits: Differentially abundant clones: roughly 1.2 between replicates, 16.4 at 2 to 3 weeks, approximately 19 at four. Approximately 2-week clone count variance significantly increased as total template count grew.

As for this clone: Its target is unknown.

The CDR3 length is 14 residues. Looked up from germline, CDR1 is SGHAT and CDR2 is FQDESV (reference sequence). Trimming took 1 base from V and 5 from J, leaving 11 bases between them. Assay: immunoSEQ multiplex PCR; the TCRdb copy retains only in-frame clones and omits some. This sample has about 97,000 clones; around 88% occur once, and the top ten carry roughly 17%. During the collection period, no donor immune events like infections were recorded. The V gene is TRBV11-1, the J gene TRBJ2-5; weak D call: TRBD1 (5 bases). This receptor was identified in a person aged 18 to 75 in good health. Sequencing was performed on blood. The CDR3 DNA follows: TGTGCCAGCAGCTTAGGCCAGGGTTTTGAGACCCAGTACTTC. The encoded protein is CASSLGQGFETQYF.